This T cell receptor (beta chain) was sequenced for a study of blood T cell repertoires in COVID-19. In the study overall: Samples of COVID-19 (acute and convalescent) were obtained from the United States, Italy and Spain. Sources were T cells, B-cell-depleted T cells, or PBMCs; the material itself was cDNA or gDNA.

The CDR3 runs to 14 residues. Germline V gene sequence: CDR1 SGHDT, CDR2 YYEEEE. The V end lost 2 bases, the J end lost 6 bases, and 14 bases lay between the germline ends. Authors' processing steps: Amplification with reference gene primers provided the estimates of nucleated cell counts. The method was immunoSEQ multiplex PCR; TCRdb's version includes in-frame clones alone and lacks a portion of them. The V and J calls and clone size were taken over from that table, and D and trimming were inferred from the DNA. The data show 200,000 to 250,000 clones, about 90% seen once. This TCR was sampled from a woman in her thirties who had recovered from COVID-19. Material: peripheral blood. This rearrangement joins TRBV5-6 to TRBJ1-2, with D perhaps matching TRBD1 (5 bases). The CDR3 DNA follows: TGTGCCAGCAGCTTTCGACAGCTAACAGATGGCTACACCTTC. It encodes CASSFRQLTDGYTF.